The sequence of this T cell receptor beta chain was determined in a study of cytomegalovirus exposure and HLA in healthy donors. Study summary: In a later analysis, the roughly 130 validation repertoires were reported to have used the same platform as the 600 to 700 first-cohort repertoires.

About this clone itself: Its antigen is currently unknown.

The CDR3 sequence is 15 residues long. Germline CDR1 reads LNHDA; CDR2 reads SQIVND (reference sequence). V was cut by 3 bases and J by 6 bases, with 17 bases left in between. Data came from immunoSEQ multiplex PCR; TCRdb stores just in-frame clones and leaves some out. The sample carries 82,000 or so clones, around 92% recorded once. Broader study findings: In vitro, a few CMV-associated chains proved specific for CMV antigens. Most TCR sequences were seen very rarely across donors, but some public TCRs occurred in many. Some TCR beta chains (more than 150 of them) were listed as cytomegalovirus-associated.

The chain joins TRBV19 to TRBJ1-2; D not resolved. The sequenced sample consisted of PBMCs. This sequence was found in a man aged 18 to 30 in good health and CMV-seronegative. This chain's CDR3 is CASSIKLPGAHGYTF. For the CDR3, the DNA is TGTGCCAGTAGTATTAAGTTGCCAGGCGCCCATGGCTACACCTTC.